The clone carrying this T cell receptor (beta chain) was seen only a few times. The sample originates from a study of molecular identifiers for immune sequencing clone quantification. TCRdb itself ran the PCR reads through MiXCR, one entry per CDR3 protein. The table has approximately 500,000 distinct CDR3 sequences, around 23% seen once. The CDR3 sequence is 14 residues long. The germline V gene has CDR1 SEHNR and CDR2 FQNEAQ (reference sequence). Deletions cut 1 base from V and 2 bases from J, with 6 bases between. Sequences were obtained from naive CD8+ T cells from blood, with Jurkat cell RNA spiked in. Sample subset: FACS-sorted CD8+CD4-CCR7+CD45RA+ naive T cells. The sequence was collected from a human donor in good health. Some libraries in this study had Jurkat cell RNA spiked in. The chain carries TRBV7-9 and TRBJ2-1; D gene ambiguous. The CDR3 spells CASSLVFAYNEQFF. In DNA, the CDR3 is TGTGCCAGCAGCTTAGTGTTTGCCTACAATGAGCAGTTCTTC.